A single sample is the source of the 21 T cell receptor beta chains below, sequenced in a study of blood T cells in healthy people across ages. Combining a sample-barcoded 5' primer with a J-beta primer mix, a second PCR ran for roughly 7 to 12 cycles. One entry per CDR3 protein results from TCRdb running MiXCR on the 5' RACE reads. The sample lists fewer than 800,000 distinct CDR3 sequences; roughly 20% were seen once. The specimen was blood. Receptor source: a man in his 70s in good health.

CDR3 sequence: CASSPGGDNYGYTF. The CDR3 nucleotides read TGTGCCAGCAGTCCTGGGGGGGATAACTATGGCTACACCTTC. This chain connects TRBV28 to TRBJ1-2, with D maybe TRBD1 (5 bases). Germline V gene lookup returns CDR1 MDHEN and CDR2 SYDVKM. V was pared by 5 bases and J by 1 base, with 11 bases between. The CDR3 contains 14 residues.

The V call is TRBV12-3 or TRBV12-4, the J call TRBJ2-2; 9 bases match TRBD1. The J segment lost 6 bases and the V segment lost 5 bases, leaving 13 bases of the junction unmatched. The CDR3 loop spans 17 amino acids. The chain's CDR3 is CASSAGGSGQGPGELFF. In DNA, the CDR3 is TGTGCCAGCAGTGCCGGGGGTAGCGGACAGGGGCCCGGGGAGCTGTTTTTT.

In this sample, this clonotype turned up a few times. This CDR3 is CASSSLLLSYEQYF. The CDR3 DNA follows: TGTGCCAGCAGTTCCCTACTCCTCTCCTACGAGCAGTACTTC. This chain links TRBV12-3 or TRBV12-4 with TRBJ2-5; D is unclear. Matching the DNA end better, TRBJ2-7 makes the J call doubtful. The CDR3 totals 14 residues.

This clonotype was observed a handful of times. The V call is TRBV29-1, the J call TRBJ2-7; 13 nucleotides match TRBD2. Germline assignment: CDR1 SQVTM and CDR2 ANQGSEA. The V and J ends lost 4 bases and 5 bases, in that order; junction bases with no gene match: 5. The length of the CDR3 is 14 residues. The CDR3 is CSVGGLAGSNEQYF. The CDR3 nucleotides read TGCAGCGTTGGGGGACTAGCGGGAAGTAACGAGCAGTACTTC.

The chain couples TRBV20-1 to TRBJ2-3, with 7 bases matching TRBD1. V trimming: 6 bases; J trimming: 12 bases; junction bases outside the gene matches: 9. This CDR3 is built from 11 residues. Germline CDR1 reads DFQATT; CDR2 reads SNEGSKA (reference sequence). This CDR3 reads CSAVNRDRQYF. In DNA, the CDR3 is TGCAGTGCAGTTAACCGGGACAGACAGTATTTT.

The CDR3 DNA is TGCGCCAGCAGCTTGGAGGGACAGGGAATTGCTGGAAACACCATATATTTT. This codes for CASSLEGQGIAGNTIYF. This rearrangement joins TRBV5-1 to TRBJ1-3, with TRBD1 identical over 9 bases. The CDR3 spans 17 residues. Germline CDR1 and CDR2: SGHRS and YFSETQ. V gave up 0 bases and J gave up 2 bases; unmatched junction bases: 6.

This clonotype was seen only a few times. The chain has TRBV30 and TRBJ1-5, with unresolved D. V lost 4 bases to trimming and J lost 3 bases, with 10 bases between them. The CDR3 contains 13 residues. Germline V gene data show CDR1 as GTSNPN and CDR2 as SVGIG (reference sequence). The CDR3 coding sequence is TGTGCCTGGACCCACAGTACCAATCAGCCCCAGCATTTT. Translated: CAWTHSTNQPQHF.

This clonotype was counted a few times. The chain's CDR3 is CARGTASSYEQYF. CDR3 coding DNA: TGTGCCAGAGGGACGGCGAGCTCCTACGAGCAGTACTTC. This chain connects TRBV2 to TRBJ2-1; the D gene could be TRBD1 or TRBD2 (5 bases each). The end of the DNA fits TRBJ2-7 better, so the J call may be wrong. Germline V gene sequence: CDR1 SNHLY, CDR2 FYNNEI. CDR3 length: 13 residues.

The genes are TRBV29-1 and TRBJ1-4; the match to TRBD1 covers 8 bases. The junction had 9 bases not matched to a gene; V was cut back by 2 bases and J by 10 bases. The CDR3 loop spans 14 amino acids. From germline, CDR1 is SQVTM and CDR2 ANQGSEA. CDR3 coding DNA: TGCAGCGTTGAAACGTCAGGGGGCCCCGGAAAACTGTTTTTT. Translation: CSVETSGGPGKLFF. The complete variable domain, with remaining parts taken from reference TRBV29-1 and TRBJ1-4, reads SAVISQKPSRDICQRGTSLTIQCQVDSQVTMMFWYRQQPGQSLTLIATANQGSEATYESGFVIDKFPISRPNLTFSTLTVSNMSPEDSSIYLCSVETSGGPGKLFFGSGTQLSVL.

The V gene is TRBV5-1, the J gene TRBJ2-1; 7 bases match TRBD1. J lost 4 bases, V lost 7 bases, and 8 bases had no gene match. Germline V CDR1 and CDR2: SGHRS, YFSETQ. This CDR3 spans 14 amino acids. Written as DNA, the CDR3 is TGCGCCAGCTTTAATACAGGGGCGTACAATGAGCAGTTCTTC. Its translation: CASFNTGAYNEQFF.

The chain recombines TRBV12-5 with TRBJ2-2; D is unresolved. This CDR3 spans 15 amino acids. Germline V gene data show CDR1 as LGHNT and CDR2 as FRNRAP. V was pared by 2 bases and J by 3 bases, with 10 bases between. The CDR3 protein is CASGLILGHTGELFF. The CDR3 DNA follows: TGTGCTAGTGGTTTGATTTTAGGGCACACCGGGGAGCTGTTTTTT. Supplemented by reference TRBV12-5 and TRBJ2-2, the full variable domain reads DARVTQTPRHKVTEMGQEVTMRCQPILGHNTVFWYRQTMMQGLELLAYFRNRAPLDDSGMPKDRFSAEMPDATLATLKIQPSEPRDSAVYFCASGLILGHTGELFFGEGSRLTVL.

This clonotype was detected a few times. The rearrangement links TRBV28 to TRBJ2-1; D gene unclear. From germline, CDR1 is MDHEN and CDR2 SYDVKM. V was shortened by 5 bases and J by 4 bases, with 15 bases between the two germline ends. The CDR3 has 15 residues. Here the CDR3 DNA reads TGTGCCAGCAGTCAGGTTATGGACGGGTACAATGAGCAGTTCTTC. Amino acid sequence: CASSQVMDGYNEQFF.

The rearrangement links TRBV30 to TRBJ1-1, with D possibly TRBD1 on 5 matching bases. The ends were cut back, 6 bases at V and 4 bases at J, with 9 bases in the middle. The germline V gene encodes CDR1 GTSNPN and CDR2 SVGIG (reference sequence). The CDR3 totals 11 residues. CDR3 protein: CACIQGTEAFF. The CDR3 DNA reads TGTGCCTGTATCCAGGGCACTGAAGCTTTCTTT.

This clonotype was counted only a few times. The CDR3 reads CASRASANANTGELFF. The CDR3 region has the DNA TGTGCCAGCAGAGCCAGCGCTAACGCGAACACCGGGGAGCTGTTTTTT. The chain carries TRBV2 and TRBJ2-2; D not certain. Trimming removed 6 bases at V and 0 bases at J, with 14 bases between. CDR1 and CDR2 from the germline V gene are SNHLY and FYNNEI. The CDR3 covers 16 residues.

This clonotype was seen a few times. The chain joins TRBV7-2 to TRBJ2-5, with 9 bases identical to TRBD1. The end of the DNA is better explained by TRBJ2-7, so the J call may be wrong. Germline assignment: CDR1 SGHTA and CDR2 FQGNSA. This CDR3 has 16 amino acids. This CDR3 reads CASSLMTPGQGYEQYF. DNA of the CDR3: TGTGCCAGCAGCCTGATGACACCGGGACAGGGATACGAGCAGTACTTC.

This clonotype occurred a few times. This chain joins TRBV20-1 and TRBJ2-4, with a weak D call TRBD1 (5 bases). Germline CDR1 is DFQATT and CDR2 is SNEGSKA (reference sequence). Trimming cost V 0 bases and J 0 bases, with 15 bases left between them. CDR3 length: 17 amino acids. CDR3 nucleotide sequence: TGCAGTGCTAGAGACCGGACACCAAATAGAGCCAAAAACATTCAGTACTTC. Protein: CSARDRTPNRAKNIQYF.

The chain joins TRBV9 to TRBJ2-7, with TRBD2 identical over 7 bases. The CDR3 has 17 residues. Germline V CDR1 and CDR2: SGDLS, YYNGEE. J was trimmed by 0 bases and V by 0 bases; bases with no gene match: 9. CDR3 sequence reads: CASSVGGLSGISYEQYF. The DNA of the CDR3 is TGTGCCAGCAGCGTAGGGGGACTATCGGGGATCTCCTACGAGCAGTACTTC.

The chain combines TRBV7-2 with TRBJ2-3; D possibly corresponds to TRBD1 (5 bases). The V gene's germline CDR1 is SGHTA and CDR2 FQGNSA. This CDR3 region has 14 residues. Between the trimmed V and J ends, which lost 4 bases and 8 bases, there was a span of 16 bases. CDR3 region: CASSSRQSGITQYF. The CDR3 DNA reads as TGTGCCAGCAGCTCAAGGCAGTCAGGGATTACGCAGTATTTT.

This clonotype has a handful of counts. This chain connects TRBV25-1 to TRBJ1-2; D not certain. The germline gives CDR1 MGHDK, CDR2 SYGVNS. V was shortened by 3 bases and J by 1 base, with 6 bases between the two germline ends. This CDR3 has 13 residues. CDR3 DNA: TGTGCCAGCAGTGACAGCTTTAACTATGGCTACACCTTC. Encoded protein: CASSDSFNYGYTF.

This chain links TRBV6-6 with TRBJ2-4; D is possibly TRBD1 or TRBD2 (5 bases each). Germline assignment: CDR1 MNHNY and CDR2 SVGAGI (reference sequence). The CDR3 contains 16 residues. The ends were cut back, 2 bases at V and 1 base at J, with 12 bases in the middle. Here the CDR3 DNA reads TGTGCCAGCAGTTACGCGGCTGAGGGGGCCAAAAACATTCAGTACTTC. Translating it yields CASSYAAEGAKNIQYF.

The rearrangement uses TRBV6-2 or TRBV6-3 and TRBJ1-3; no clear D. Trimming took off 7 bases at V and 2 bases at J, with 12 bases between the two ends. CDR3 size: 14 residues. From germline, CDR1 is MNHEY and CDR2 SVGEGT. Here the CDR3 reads CASNRPGTGNTIYF. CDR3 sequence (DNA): TGTGCCAGCAACCGGCCCGGGACTGGAAACACCATATATTTT.